Presented here are 27 T cell receptor beta chains from one specimen sequenced in a study of CD8 T cells in ankylosing spondylitis. TCRdb re-derived calls from the 5' RACE reads in MiXCR, one entry per CDR3 protein. The sample has 250,000 or so distinct CDR3 sequences; about 24% are singletons. Sequenced input: blood, either unsorted or a sorted T cell fraction (not recorded which). The receptors originated from a male donor with ankylosing spondylitis or in good health (not recorded which).

This clonotype showed up many times. The chain employs TRBV7-6 and TRBJ2-7; perhaps TRBD1 as D (6 bases). Germline CDR1 SGHVS, CDR2 FNYEAQ. The CDR3 spans 15 residues. The germline V and J ends were trimmed by 5 bases and 0 bases, with 14 bases remaining between them. CDR3 sequence: CASSVETGFSYEQYF. Here the CDR3 DNA reads TGTGCCAGCAGCGTCGAAACAGGGTTCTCCTACGAGCAGTACTTC.

The table lists this clonotype with many counts. The gene calls are TRBV2 and TRBJ2-7; no firm D call. Trimming removed 7 bases at V and 2 bases at J, with 9 bases between. The V gene's germline CDR1 is SNHLY and CDR2 FYNNEI. The CDR3 loop spans 12 amino acids. The CDR3 DNA reads as TGTGCCAGCACTTTCTACACCTACGAGCAGTACTTC. This encodes CASTFYTYEQYF.

The chain links TRBV12-3 or TRBV12-4 to TRBJ2-7; the D is unclear. V was cut by 3 bases and J by 0 bases, with 9 bases left in between. The CDR3 runs to 14 residues. CDR3 DNA: TGTGCCAGCAGTTTCGGGCAGGCCTCCTACGAGCAGTACTTC. This gives the protein CASSFGQASYEQYF.

The V gene is TRBV12-3 or TRBV12-4, the J gene TRBJ2-7, with D perhaps matching TRBD1 or TRBD2 (5 bases each). The CDR3 consists of 12 residues. V lost 3 bases and J 5 bases, leaving 8 bases between the germline ends. In nucleotides, the CDR3 is TGTGCCAGCAGTTTGATGGGGGACGAGCAGTACTTC. Amino acids: CASSLMGDEQYF.

J is TRBJ2-1 and V is TRBV24-1; 7 bases are shared with TRBD1. The length of the CDR3 is 16 residues. Germline V gene data show CDR1 as KGHDR and CDR2 as SFDVKD. The J segment lost 2 bases and the V segment lost 4 bases, leaving 7 bases of the junction unmatched. The DNA of the CDR3 is TGTGCCACCAGTGACCGTACAGGGGACGCCTACAATGAGCAGTTCTTC. It is translated as CATSDRTGDAYNEQFF.

This clonotype was counted at least ten times. DNA of the CDR3: TGCAGTGCTCCCACGGCCCGGGTGGTGCGGGAGCAGTTCTTC. Encoded protein: CSAPTARVVREQFF. The chain uses TRBV20-1 and TRBJ2-1; no firm D call. This CDR3 is 14 amino acids long. Germline CDR1 reads DFQATT; CDR2 reads SNEGSKA (reference sequence). Trimming shortened V by 5 bases and J by 10 bases, and 21 bases separated the two germline ends.

This clonotype was seen more than once but under ten times. The V gene is TRBV12-3 or TRBV12-4, the J gene TRBJ1-5; the D is unclear. With 5 bases removed from V and 9 bases from J, the gap between germline ends came to 11 bases. The CDR3 has 12 residues. The CDR3 is CASSLRVGPQHF. The CDR3 nucleotides read TGTGCCAGCAGTCTTAGAGTGGGGCCCCAGCATTTT.

This clonotype occurred a few times. Written as DNA, the CDR3 is TGTGCCAGCCGGCCGCGGGTTAGCACAGATACGCAGTATTTT. It specifies CASRPRVSTDTQYF. The chain carries TRBV7-9 and TRBJ2-3; possibly TRBD2 for D (5 bases). Germline V gives CDR1 SEHNR, CDR2 FQNEAQ (reference sequence). The germline V and J ends were trimmed by 8 bases and 0 bases, with 12 bases remaining between them. This CDR3 contains 14 residues.

At least ten counts were recorded for this clonotype. This sequence joins TRBV5-1 and TRBJ2-5, with D tentatively TRBD1 (5 bases). The CDR3 totals 12 residues. Trimming cost V 7 bases and J 4 bases, with 11 bases left between them. The germline V gene has CDR1 SGHRS and CDR2 YFSETQ. The CDR3: CASRQGAETQYF. CDR3 nucleotides: TGCGCCAGCCGTCAGGGTGCAGAGACCCAGTACTTC.

This clonotype was counted only a few times. The chain combines TRBV20-1 with TRBJ1-5; TRBD1 aligns across 12 bases. Germline V gene sequence: CDR1 DFQATT, CDR2 SNEGSKA (reference sequence). This CDR3 spans 15 amino acids. V was pared by 4 bases and J by 6 bases, with 7 bases of the junction left unmatched. The CDR3 DNA follows: TGCAGTGCTATCCACGGGACAGGGGGCGGTCAGCCCCAGCATTTT. Its protein is CSAIHGTGGGQPQHF.

The sample holds many counts of this clonotype. J is TRBJ2-1 and V is TRBV2; 12 bases are a match to TRBD2. Per the germline V gene, CDR1 is SNHLY and CDR2 is FYNNEI. V lost 2 bases, J lost 10 bases, and 3 bases stayed unmatched. CDR3 length equals 14 residues. CDR3 loop: CASSETSGGREQFF. The CDR3 DNA is TGTGCCAGCAGTGAAACTAGCGGGGGGAGGGAGCAGTTCTTC. Full variable domain (remainder filled in from reference TRBV2 and TRBJ2-1): EPEVTQTPSHQVTQMGQEVILRCVPISNHLYFYWYRQILGQKVEFLVSFYNNEISEKSEIFDDQFSVERPDGSNFTLKIRSTKLEDSAMYFCASSETSGGREQFFGPGTRLTVL.

This chain joins TRBV20-1 and TRBJ1-2, with unresolved D. Deletions cut 3 bases from V and 5 bases from J, with 10 bases between. The germline V gene encodes CDR1 DFQATT and CDR2 SNEGSKA (reference sequence). The length of the CDR3 is 12 residues. The CDR3 loop reads CSARGSLYGYTF. Written as DNA, the CDR3 is TGCAGTGCTAGGGGGTCACTTTATGGCTACACCTTC.

In its sample, this clonotype was seen many times. The rearrangement joins TRBV20-1 to TRBJ2-5; D ambiguous. V was clipped by 3 bases and J by 5 bases, with 10 bases between them. Looked up from germline, CDR1 is DFQATT and CDR2 is SNEGSKA (reference sequence). The CDR3 is made up of 12 amino acids. The CDR3 bases are TGCAGTGCTAGGCAGGCCGGGGAGACCCAGTACTTC. Protein: CSARQAGETQYF.

For the CDR3, the DNA is TGCGCCAGCAGCCTGACTAGCGGGCTAGAGCAAGAGACCCAGTACTTC. This gives the protein CASSLTSGLEQETQYF. J is TRBJ2-5 and V is TRBV5-1, with TRBD2 identical over 10 bases. The germline CDR1 and CDR2 sequences are SGHRS and YFSETQ. The CDR3 totals 16 residues. V was clipped by 4 bases and J by 2 bases; unmatched bases: 8. Combining the CDR3 with reference TRBV5-1 and TRBJ2-5 gives the whole variable domain KAGVTQTPRYLIKTRGQQVTLSCSPISGHRSVSWYQQTPGQGLQFLFEYFSETQRNKGNFPGRFSGRQFSNSRSEMNVSTLELGDSALYLCASSLTSGLEQETQYFGPGTRLLVL.

In its sample, this clonotype was seen a few times. The chain has TRBV12-3 or TRBV12-4 and TRBJ1-6, with unresolved D. The CDR3 runs 13 residues. Trimming left V 2 bases short and J 7 bases short, with 6 bases between. DNA of the CDR3: TGTGCCAGCAGTTTAACGGAGAATTCACCCCTCCACTTT. Translating it yields CASSLTENSPLHF.

The gene calls are TRBV20-1 and TRBJ2-5, with D possibly TRBD2 on 5 matching bases. V was cut by 2 bases and J by 0 bases, with 10 bases left in between. The CDR3 is 14 residues long. Germline CDR1 reads DFQATT; CDR2 reads SNEGSKA (reference sequence). For the CDR3, the DNA is TGCAGTGCTAGATTTTGGAGGAACCAAGAGACCCAGTACTTC. It specifies CSARFWRNQETQYF.

This clonotype was detected many times. This CDR3 reads CASSYSSGTSGSYEQYF. The CDR3 DNA reads TGTGCCAGCAGCTACAGCTCCGGGACTAGCGGCTCCTACGAGCAGTACTTC. The chain uses TRBV11-3 and TRBJ2-7, with TRBD2 identical over 11 bases. Trimming took 4 bases from V and 0 from J; bases not matched to a gene: 8. The CDR3 has 17 residues. Germline V gives CDR1 SGHNT, CDR2 YENEEA.

The chain has TRBV20-1 and TRBJ2-5; 7 nucleotides align to TRBD2. Germline V gives CDR1 DFQATT, CDR2 SNEGSKA (reference sequence). CDR3 size: 17 residues. V dropped 0 bases and J dropped 1; count of bases not matched to a gene: 11. CDR3 sequence reads: CSARDPRLAGTQETQYF. The CDR3 region has the DNA TGCAGTGCTAGAGATCCTCGACTAGCAGGCACCCAAGAGACCCAGTACTTC.

The chain recombines TRBV7-9 with TRBJ2-7; D may be TRBD1 (6 bases). V was trimmed by 1 base and J by 2 bases, leaving 12 bases between them. This CDR3 has 15 amino acids. Per germline, CDR1 SEHNR and CDR2 FQNEAQ (reference sequence). CDR3 amino acids: CASSLGDTPPYEQYF. The DNA of the CDR3 is TGTGCCAGCAGCTTAGGGGACACTCCACCCTACGAGCAGTACTTC.

This clonotype was recorded at least ten times. The chain couples TRBV5-1 to TRBJ1-1; D is possibly TRBD1 (5 bases). With 0 bases removed from V and 0 bases from J, the gap between germline ends came to 9 bases. Germline V gene sequence: CDR1 SGHRS, CDR2 YFSETQ. The CDR3 extends over 15 amino acids. The CDR3 loop is CASSLGDGMNTEAFF. The CDR3, as DNA: TGCGCCAGCAGCTTGGGGGACGGTATGAACACTGAAGCTTTCTTT.

The chain recombines TRBV20-1 with TRBJ2-4; maybe TRBD2 (6 bases). Trimming cost V 3 bases and J 0 bases, with 12 bases left between them. This CDR3 has 15 residues. From germline, CDR1 is DFQATT and CDR2 SNEGSKA (reference sequence). In nucleotides, the CDR3 is TGCAGTGCTAGTGTGGGACTCCTAGCCAAAAACATTCAGTACTTC. Protein: CSASVGLLAKNIQYF.

This clonotype occurred many times. One junction end does not reproduce the germline sequence, and a read error may be involved. The rearrangement links TRBV20-1 to TRBJ2-3; 8 bases agree with TRBD2. This CDR3 region has 10 residues. Germline loops: CDR1 DFQATT, CDR2 SNEGSKA (reference sequence). Here the CDR3 reads CSATGTSAGF. DNA of the CDR3: TGCAGTGCCACCGGGACTAGTGCGGGTTTT.

This rearrangement joins TRBV12-3 or TRBV12-4 to TRBJ2-2; a possible D gene is TRBD1 (5 bases). V was shortened by 3 bases and J by 5 bases, with 10 bases between the two germline ends. CDR3 size: 14 residues. CDR3 sequence reads: CASSFIRATGELFF. CDR3 DNA sequence: TGTGCCAGCAGTTTTATCAGGGCTACCGGGGAGCTGTTTTTT.

At least ten counts were recorded for this clonotype. The CDR3, as DNA: TGTGCCAGCAGTTTGGCCCCGAAGACCCAGTACTTC. Translation gives CASSLAPKTQYF. The chain recombines TRBV12-3 or TRBV12-4 with TRBJ2-5; D remains ambiguous. This CDR3 spans 12 amino acids. The V end lost 3 bases, the J end lost 6 bases, and 8 bases lay between the germline ends.

The chain employs TRBV28 and TRBJ1-1; D uncertain. Deletions cut 2 bases from V and 6 bases from J, with 4 bases between. This CDR3 is built from 11 residues. Germline V CDR1 and CDR2: MDHEN, SYDVKM. Written as DNA, the CDR3 is TGTGCCAGCAGTTTAGGGTCTGAAGCTTTCTTT. The encoded protein is CASSLGSEAFF.

The chain recombines TRBV29-1 with TRBJ2-7; 7 bases match TRBD1. The CDR3 has 12 amino acids. Germline CDR1 is SQVTM and CDR2 is ANQGSEA. Trimming took 2 bases from V and 3 from J; bases not matched to a gene: 1. The CDR3, as DNA: TGCAGCGTTGAACGGGACAGCTACGAGCAGTACTTC. Translation gives CSVERDSYEQYF.

The chain is built from TRBV20-1 and TRBJ1-3; TRBD1 is a possible D gene (6 bases). The CDR3 loop spans 15 amino acids. V lost 6 bases to trimming and J lost 0 bases, with 15 bases between them. Germline V gives CDR1 DFQATT, CDR2 SNEGSKA (reference sequence). CDR3 sequence: CSARSTRGSGNTIYF. The CDR3 nucleotides are TGCAGTGCCCGCTCGACCAGGGGCTCTGGAAACACCATATATTTT.